The entry that follows covers one T cell receptor (beta chain) sequence. This CDR3 spans 15 amino acids. Germline V CDR1 and CDR2: MNHNY, SVGAGI (reference sequence). V was clipped by 7 bases and J by 2 bases; unmatched bases: 5. The source of the sample is a study of blood T cell repertoires in COVID-19. Using immunoSEQ multiplex PCR, the repertoire was profiled, and TCRdb retains in-frame clones only, with some absent. The sample has about 180,000 clones, 65% to 90% seen once. The sequencing input was peripheral blood. The sequence came from a man aged 50 to 60 with active or convalescent COVID-19. The chain uses TRBV6-6 and TRBJ2-2; 9 nucleotides match TRBD1. This CDR3 is CASKPGQGNTGELFF. For the CDR3, the DNA is TGTGCCAGCAAACCGGGACAGGGAAACACCGGGGAGCTGTTTTTT.